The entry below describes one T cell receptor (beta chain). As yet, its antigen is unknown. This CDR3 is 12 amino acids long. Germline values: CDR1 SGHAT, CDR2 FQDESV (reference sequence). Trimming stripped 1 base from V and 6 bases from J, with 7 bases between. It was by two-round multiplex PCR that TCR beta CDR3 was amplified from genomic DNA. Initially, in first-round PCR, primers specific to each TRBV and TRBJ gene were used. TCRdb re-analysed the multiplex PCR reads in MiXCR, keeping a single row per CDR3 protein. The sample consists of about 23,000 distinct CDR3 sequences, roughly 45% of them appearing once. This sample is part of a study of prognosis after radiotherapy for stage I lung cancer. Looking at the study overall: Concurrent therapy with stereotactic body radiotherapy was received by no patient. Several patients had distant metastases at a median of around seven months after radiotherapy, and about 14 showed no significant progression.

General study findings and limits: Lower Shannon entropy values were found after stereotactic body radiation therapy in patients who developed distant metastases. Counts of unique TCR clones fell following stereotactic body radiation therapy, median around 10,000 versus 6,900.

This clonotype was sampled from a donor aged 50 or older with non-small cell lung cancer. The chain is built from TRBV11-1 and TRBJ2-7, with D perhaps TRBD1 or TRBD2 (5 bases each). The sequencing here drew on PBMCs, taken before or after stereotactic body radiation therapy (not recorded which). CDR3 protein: CASSLVGTEQYF. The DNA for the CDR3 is TGTGCCAGCAGCTTAGTGGGGACCGAGCAGTACTTC. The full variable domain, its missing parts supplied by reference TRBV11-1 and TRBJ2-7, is EAEVAQSPRYKITEKSQAVAFWCDPISGHATLYWYRQILGQGPELLVQFQDESVVDDSQLPKDRFSAERLKGVDSTLKIQPAELGDSAMYLCASSLVGTEQYFGPGTRLTVT.